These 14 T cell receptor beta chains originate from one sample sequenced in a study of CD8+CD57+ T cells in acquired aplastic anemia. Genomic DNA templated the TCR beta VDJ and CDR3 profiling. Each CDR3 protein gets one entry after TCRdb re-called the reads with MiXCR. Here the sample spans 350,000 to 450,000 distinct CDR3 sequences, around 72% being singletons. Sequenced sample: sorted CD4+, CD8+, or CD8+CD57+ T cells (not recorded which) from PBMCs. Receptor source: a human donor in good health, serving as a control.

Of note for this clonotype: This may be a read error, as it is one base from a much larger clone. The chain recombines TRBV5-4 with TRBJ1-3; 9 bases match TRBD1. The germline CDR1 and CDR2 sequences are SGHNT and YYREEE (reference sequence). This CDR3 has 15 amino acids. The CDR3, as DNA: TGTGCCAGCGGCTTGGGACAGGGTTTCGGAAACACCATATATTTT. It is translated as CASGLGQGFGNTIYF.

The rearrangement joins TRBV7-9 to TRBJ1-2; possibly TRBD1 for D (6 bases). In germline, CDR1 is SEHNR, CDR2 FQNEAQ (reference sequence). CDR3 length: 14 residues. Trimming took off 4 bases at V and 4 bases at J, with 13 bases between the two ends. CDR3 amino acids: CASSSNRVIYGYTF. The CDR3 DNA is TGTGCCAGCAGCTCCAACAGGGTTATCTATGGCTACACCTTC.

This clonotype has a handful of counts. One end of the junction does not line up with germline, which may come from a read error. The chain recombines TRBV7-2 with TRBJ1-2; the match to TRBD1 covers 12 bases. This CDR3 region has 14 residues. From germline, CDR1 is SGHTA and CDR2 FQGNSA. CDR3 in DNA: TGTGCCGGCAGCTTGTCACCGGGACAGGGGGCTTCCACCTTC. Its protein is CAGSLSPGQGASTF.

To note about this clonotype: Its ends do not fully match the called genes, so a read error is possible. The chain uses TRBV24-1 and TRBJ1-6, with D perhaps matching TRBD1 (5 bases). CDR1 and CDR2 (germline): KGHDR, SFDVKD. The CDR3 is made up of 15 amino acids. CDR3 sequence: CASSYSGQGDGPLYF. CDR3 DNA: TGTGCCAGCAGTTACTCAGGACAAGGAGATGGACCCCTCTACTTT.

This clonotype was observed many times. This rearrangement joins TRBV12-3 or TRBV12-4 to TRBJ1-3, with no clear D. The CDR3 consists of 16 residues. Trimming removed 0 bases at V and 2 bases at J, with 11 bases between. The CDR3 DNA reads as TGTGCCAGCAGTTTAGCTGTTTGGGCTCCTGGAAACACCATATATTTT. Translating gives CASSLAVWAPGNTIYF.

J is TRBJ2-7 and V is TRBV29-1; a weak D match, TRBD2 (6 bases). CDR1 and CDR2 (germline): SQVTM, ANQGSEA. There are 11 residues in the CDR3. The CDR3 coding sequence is TGCAGTTTTAGGGAGGTCGACGAGCAGTACTTC. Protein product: CSFREVDEQYF.

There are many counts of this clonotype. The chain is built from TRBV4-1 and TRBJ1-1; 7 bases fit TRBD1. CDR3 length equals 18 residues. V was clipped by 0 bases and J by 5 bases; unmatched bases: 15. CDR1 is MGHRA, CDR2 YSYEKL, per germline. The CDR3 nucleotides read TGCGCCAGCAGCCAAGATAGGATGGGCACAGGGGAAGGAACTGAAGCTTTCTTT. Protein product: CASSQDRMGTGEGTEAFF.

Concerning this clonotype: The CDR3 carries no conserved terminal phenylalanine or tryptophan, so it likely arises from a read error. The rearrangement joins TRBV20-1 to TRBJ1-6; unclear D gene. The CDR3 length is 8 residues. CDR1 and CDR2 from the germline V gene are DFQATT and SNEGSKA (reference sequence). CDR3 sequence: CSAPPLHS. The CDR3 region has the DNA TGCAGTGCCCCACCACTCCACAGT.

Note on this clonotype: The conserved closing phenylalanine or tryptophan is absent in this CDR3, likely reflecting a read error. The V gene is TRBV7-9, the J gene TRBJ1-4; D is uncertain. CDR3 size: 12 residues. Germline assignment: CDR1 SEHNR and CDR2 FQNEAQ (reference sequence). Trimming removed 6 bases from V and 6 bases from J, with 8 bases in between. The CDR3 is CASSGEYEKLFQ. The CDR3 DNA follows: TGTGCCAGCAGTGGGGAGTATGAAAAACTGTTTCAG.

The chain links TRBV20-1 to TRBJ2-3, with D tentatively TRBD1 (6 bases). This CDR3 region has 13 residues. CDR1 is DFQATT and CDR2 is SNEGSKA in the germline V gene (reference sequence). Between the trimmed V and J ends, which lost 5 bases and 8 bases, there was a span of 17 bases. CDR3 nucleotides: TGCAGTGCTCTCCGCCGGGCAGGGGCTACGCAGTATTTT. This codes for CSALRRAGATQYF.

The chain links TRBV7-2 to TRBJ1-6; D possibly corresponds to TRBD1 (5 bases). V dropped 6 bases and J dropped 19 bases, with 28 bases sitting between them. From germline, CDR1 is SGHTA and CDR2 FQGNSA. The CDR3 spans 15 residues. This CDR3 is CASRHGTGSTEPLHF. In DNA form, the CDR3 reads TGTGCCAGCAGACACGGGACTGGGAGCACAGAACCGCTGCACTTT.

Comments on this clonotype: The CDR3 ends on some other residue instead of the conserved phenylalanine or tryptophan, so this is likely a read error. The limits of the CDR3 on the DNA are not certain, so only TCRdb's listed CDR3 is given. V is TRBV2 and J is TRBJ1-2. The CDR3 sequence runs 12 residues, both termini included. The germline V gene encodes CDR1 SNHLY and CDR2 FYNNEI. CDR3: CASSSYGGACRL.

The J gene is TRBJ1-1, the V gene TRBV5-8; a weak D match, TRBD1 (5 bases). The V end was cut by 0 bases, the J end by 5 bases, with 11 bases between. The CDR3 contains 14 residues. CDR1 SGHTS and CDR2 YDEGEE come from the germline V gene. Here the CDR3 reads CASSLGGGETEAFF. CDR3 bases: TGTGCCAGCAGCTTGGGGGGGGGGGAAACTGAAGCTTTCTTT. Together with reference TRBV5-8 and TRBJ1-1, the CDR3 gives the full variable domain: EAGVTQSPTHLIKTRGQQATLRCSPISGHTSVYWYQQALGLGLQFLLWYDEGEERNRGNFPPRFSGRQFPNYSSELNVNALELEDSALYLCASSLGGGETEAFFGQGTRLTVV.

This chain's CDR3 is CASSTTGGSGTEAFF. The CDR3 nucleotides read TGTGCCAGCAGCACTACAGGGGGCTCGGGGACTGAAGCTTTCTTT. V and J are TRBV25-1 and TRBJ1-1; 9 bases are shared with TRBD1. There are 15 residues in the CDR3. The ends lost 6 bases at V and 5 bases at J; junction bases unmatched: 10. Germline V CDR1 and CDR2: MGHDK, SYGVNS. Supplemented by reference TRBV25-1 and TRBJ1-1, the full variable domain reads EADIYQTPRYLVIGTGKKITLECSQTMGHDKMYWYQQDPGMELHLIHYSYGVNSTEKGDLSSESTVSRIRTEHFPLTLESARPSHTSQYLCASSTTGGSGTEAFFGQGTRLTVV.